A selection of T cell receptor beta chains follows, all from one sample in a study of blood T cell repertoires in COVID-19. Sequenced by immunoSEQ multiplex PCR; TCRdb stores in-frame clones only, minus some. Among around 270,000 clones listed, 70% to 90% were seen once. Source material: PBMCs or T cells enriched from blood (not recorded which). Source of these receptors: a woman aged 25-40 years who had recovered from COVID-19. CDR3s include the opening cysteine and the closing phenylalanine or tryptophan. The D gene is left open where the match is weak. Clone size appears in some rows only: once, few, many, or a class for an expanded clone.

d_gene	v_gene	j_gene	len	abundance	CDR3nt	CDR3aa
TRBD2	TRBV27	TRBJ2-7	18	NA	TGTGCCAGCAGTCGGGGGGGACTAGCGGTTCCCGGAACTCTCGAGCAGTACTTC	CASSRGGLAVPGTLEQYF
NA	TRBV10-1	TRBJ1-5	14	NA	TGCGCCAGCAGTGGCGACAGGCCAAATCAGCCCCAGCATTTT	CASSGDRPNQPQHF
NA	TRBV28	TRBJ1-4	16	once	TGTGCCAGCAGTCCCCAGTGGGGGAGGCGTAATGAAAAACTGTTTTTT	CASSPQWGRRNEKLFF
NA	TRBV27	TRBJ2-7	14	NA	TGTGCCAGCAGTTTGCGGGAACCCTCCTACGAGCAGTACTTC	CASSLREPSYEQYF
TRBD1	TRBV7-9	TRBJ1-1	13	NA	TGTGCCAGCAGCTTAACAGTGGACAGGGCAGCTTTCTTT	CASSLTVDRAAFF
NA	TRBV5-1	TRBJ2-5	15	NA	TGCGCCAGCAGCTACGGGGGGCAGCCGGGGGAGACCCAGTACTTC	CASSYGGQPGETQYF
NA	TRBV10-3	TRBJ1-3	15	NA	TGTGCCATCAGTGAGGGTACAGGGTCTGGAAACACCATATATTTT	CAISEGTGSGNTIYF
NA	TRBV29-1	TRBJ1-2	13	few	TGCAGCGCCACTCTCAGGGGAAACTATGGCTACACCTTC	CSATLRGNYGYTF
TRBD2	TRBV7-2	TRBJ2-7	16	NA	TGTGCCAGCAGGCTTAGCAATAGCGGGGCCCAAGGAGAGCAGTACTTC	CASRLSNSGAQGEQYF
NA	TRBV19	TRBJ2-7	14	NA	TGTGCCAGTAGTTCTGAACACAGGGGAGGCGAGCAGTACTTC	CASSSEHRGGEQYF
NA	TRBV5-1	TRBJ2-2	14	NA	TGCGCCAGCAGCTTGGGACAGTACACCGGGGAGCTGTTTTTT	CASSLGQYTGELFF
NA	TRBV11-2	TRBJ2-7	14	NA	TGTGCCAGCAGCTTAGGTAGATTCACCTACGAGCAGTACTTC	CASSLGRFTYEQYF
TRBD1	TRBV5-1	TRBJ2-1	15	NA	TGCGCCAGCCGGGAAGCAGGGGGCTCCTACAATGAGCAGTTCTTC	CASREAGGSYNEQFF
NA	TRBV6-5	TRBJ1-5	14	NA	TGTGCCAGCAGTTACTCGACAGGATCGCAGCCCCAGCATTTT	CASSYSTGSQPQHF
NA	TRBV6-4	TRBJ2-6	16	NA	TGTGCCAGCAGTGACTCGAGCGGCTCTGGGGCCAACGTCCTGACTTTC	CASSDSSGSGANVLTF
NA	TRBV3-1/TRBV3-2	TRBJ1-1	16	NA	TGTGCCAGCAGTCGCAGACAGAATGGTTTGAACACTGAAGCTTTCTTT	CASSRRQNGLNTEAFF
NA	TRBV29-1	TRBJ2-3	13	NA	TGCAGCGGCCATGGGGGGGCTACAGATACGCAGTATTTT	CSGHGGATDTQYF
NA	TRBV7-9	TRBJ1-2	14	NA	TGTGCCAGCAGCTCTGACAGGATTTTATATGGCTACACCTTC	CASSSDRILYGYTF
NA	TRBV6-5	TRBJ2-3	14	NA	TGTGCCAGCCGGGGTGGCCCAGGCACAGATACGCAGTATTTT	CASRGGPGTDTQYF
NA	TRBV10-3	TRBJ2-2	14	NA	TGTGCCATCAGTGCGGGGGGCGCAACCGGGGAGCTGTTTTTT	CAISAGGATGELFF
TRBD1	TRBV9	TRBJ2-3	15	NA	TGTGCCAGCAGCGTAGAACAGGGGGGCCCAGATACGCAGTATTTT	CASSVEQGGPDTQYF
NA	TRBV5-3	TRBJ2-2	14	few	TGTGCCAGAAGCTGGGACTCCCCCCCCGGGGAGCTGTTTTTT	CARSWDSPPGELFF
TRBD2	TRBV5-4	TRBJ2-7	16	once	TGTGCCAGCAGCCCAAGTGGGGGGACTAGCGCCTACGAGCAGTACTTC	CASSPSGGTSAYEQYF
NA	TRBV7-9	TRBJ1-1	10	once	TGTGCCAGCAGCTCTATTGAAGCTTTCTTT	CASSSIEAFF
TRBD1	TRBV6-4	TRBJ2-1	13	NA	TGTGCCAGCAGTGACTCGAACGGACAGGGAAAGCTCTTC	CASSDSNGQGKLF
NA	TRBV5-1	TRBJ1-6	17	NA	TGCGCCAGCAGCTTGGCCAGTTTCCGGGGTGCTGATTCACCCCTCCACTTT	CASSLASFRGADSPLHF
TRBD2	TRBV27	TRBJ2-1	16	NA	TGTGCCAGCATGTTCCTTCCCGGCGGGAGTATCGATGAGCAGTTCTTC	CASMFLPGGSIDEQFF
TRBD2	TRBV10-3	TRBJ2-1	17	NA	TGTGCCATCAGTGAGACGGGACTAGGGAGCTCCTACAATGAGCAGTTCTTC	CAISETGLGSSYNEQFF
NA	TRBV3-1/TRBV3-2	TRBJ1-5	13	NA	TGTGCCAGCAGCCCCGAGTCGAATCAGCCCCAGCATTTT	CASSPESNQPQHF
TRBD2	TRBV27	TRBJ2-1	15	once	TGTGCCAGCAGTTTGGGTCTAGCGGGTCTCAATGAGCAGTTCTTC	CASSLGLAGLNEQFF
TRBD1	TRBV27	TRBJ1-1	15	NA	TGTGCCAGCAGTACATGGACAGGGGCGAACACTGAAGCTTTCTTT	CASSTWTGANTEAFF
TRBD2	TRBV3-1/TRBV3-2	TRBJ2-7	15	NA	TGTGCCAGCAGCCAGTATAGCGGGGGGTCCTACGAGCAGTACTTC	CASSQYSGGSYEQYF
TRBD1	TRBV7-9	TRBJ1-5	14	NA	TGTGCCAGCAGCTTAGGGACAGGCCATCAGCCCCAGCATTTT	CASSLGTGHQPQHF
NA	TRBV12-3/TRBV12-4	TRBJ1-2	13	NA	TGTGCCAGCAGCCGGAGTGTTAACTATGGCTACACCTTC	CASSRSVNYGYTF
TRBD2	TRBV5-4	TRBJ2-1	13	NA	TGTGCCTCCCGGGGGGGCGGAATCAATGAGCAGTTCTTC	CASRGGGINEQFF
TRBD1	TRBV30	TRBJ1-6	13	NA	TGTGCCTGGTGTGGGACAGGGAATTCACCCCTCCACTTT	CAWCGTGNSPLHF
TRBD1	TRBV28	TRBJ1-1	17	NA	TGTGCCAGCAGCGACGACAGGGCGAGTCTCTGGAACACTGAAGCTTTCTTT	CASSDDRASLWNTEAFF
NA	TRBV27	TRBJ1-2	13	NA	TGTGCCAGCAGAGATCAGGATAACTATGGCTACACCTTC	CASRDQDNYGYTF
TRBD1	TRBV14	TRBJ2-1	13	NA	TGTGCCAGCAGCCAATTGGGACAGGGAGAGCAGTTCTTC	CASSQLGQGEQFF
TRBD1	TRBV30	TRBJ1-2	10	NA	TGTGCCTGGGGACAGGATGGCTACACCTTC	CAWGQDGYTF
NA	TRBV3-1/TRBV3-2	TRBJ2-6	21	NA	TGTGCCAGCAGCCAAGAGAGATCCGGAACAGGGATTTTCTCTGGGGCCAACGTCCTGACTTTC	CASSQERSGTGIFSGANVLTF
TRBD1	TRBV29-1	TRBJ2-7	12	NA	TGCAGCGTCAGGACAGGGGGCTACGAGCAGTACTTC	CSVRTGGYEQYF
TRBD1	TRBV28	TRBJ1-3	16	NA	TGTGCCAGCAGAGTGACAGGGGCGAGCTCTGGAAACACCATATATTTT	CASRVTGASSGNTIYF
NA	TRBV28	TRBJ1-2	16	NA	TGTGCCAGCAGTTTATACCAGGCACCGACTAACTATGGCTACACCTTC	CASSLYQAPTNYGYTF
TRBD1	TRBV7-9	TRBJ1-2	15	NA	TGTGCCAGCAGCTTAGCTCCGGGGACAGGGACCGGCTACACCTTC	CASSLAPGTGTGYTF
TRBD2	TRBV5-1	TRBJ2-7	15	few	TGCGCCAGCAGCTTGAGAGCAGCGGGAACCTACGAGCAGTACTTC	CASSLRAAGTYEQYF
NA	TRBV5-1	TRBJ1-1	15	once	TGCGCCAGCAGCCTTACCGGGCCCGGGGGCACTGAAGCTTTCTTT	CASSLTGPGGTEAFF
TRBD1	TRBV3-1/TRBV3-2	TRBJ2-1	16	NA	TGTGCCAGCAGCCAAGGGACAGGGCAGGCGTACAATGAGCAGTTCTTC	CASSQGTGQAYNEQFF
NA	TRBV19	TRBJ1-4	14	NA	TGTGCCAGTAGTCAACAGGACCTAATGGGAAAACTGTTTTTT	CASSQQDLMGKLFF
NA	TRBV6-5	TRBJ1-2	13	once	TGTGCCAGCAGTTACTCGGCCACAGGCGGCTACACCTTC	CASSYSATGGYTF
NA	TRBV7-9	TRBJ1-3	17	many	TGTGCCAGCAGCTTATTTGGGTCGGGGGATTCTGGAAACACCATATATTTT	CASSLFGSGDSGNTIYF
NA	TRBV28	TRBJ2-7	15	NA	TGTGCCAGCAGTTTATCCAGCGGCCAATCCTACGAGCAGTACTTC	CASSLSSGQSYEQYF
NA	TRBV28	TRBJ1-4	15	NA	TGTGCCAGCAGTTTAACAGACAGCGTTAATGAAAAACTGTTTTTT	CASSLTDSVNEKLFF
TRBD2	TRBV19	TRBJ2-5	15	NA	TGTGCCAGTAGTACCGGACTAGCGGGGACGCAGACCCAGTACTTC	CASSTGLAGTQTQYF
TRBD1	TRBV5-1	TRBJ1-2	13	once	TGCGCCAGCAGCTTGGAACAGGGGGCCCTCCTATCCTTC	CASSLEQGALLSF